Shown below are 24 T cell receptor beta chains from a single sample sequenced in a study of radiotherapy plus CTLA-4 blockade in lung cancer. Generated by immunoSEQ multiplex PCR, the TCRdb table keeps only in-frame clones and is missing some. The repertoire holds 60,000 to 70,000 clones, with over 80% as singletons. The sample consisted of peripheral blood, taken from a patient treated with radiotherapy plus ipilimumab. These receptors came from a human donor with non-small cell lung cancer who had a partial response to radiotherapy plus ipilimumab.

This chain's CDR3 is CASTRGFGQGETQYF. CDR3 DNA: TGCGCCAGCACCCGAGGATTTGGCCAGGGGGAGACCCAGTACTTC. V gene TRBV5-1 combines with J gene TRBJ2-5; weak D call: TRBD1 (6 bases). This CDR3 is built from 15 residues. V dropped 6 bases and J dropped 5 bases, with 20 bases sitting between them. Germline CDR1 reads SGHRS; CDR2 reads YFSETQ.

The chain is built from TRBV5-1 and TRBJ2-7; unclear D gene. The V and J ends lost 0 bases and 0 bases respectively, with 7 bases between them. The CDR3 has 14 residues. The V gene's germline CDR1 is SGHRS and CDR2 YFSETQ. As DNA, the CDR3 is TGCGCCAGCAGCTTGGATGAGATCTCCTACGAGCAGTACTTC. Protein product: CASSLDEISYEQYF.

This chain connects TRBV19 to TRBJ2-1; 11 nucleotides match TRBD1. Unmatched junction bases numbered 6, after V lost 3 bases and J lost 8 bases. This CDR3 has 15 residues. Germline V lookup: CDR1 LNHDA, CDR2 SQIVND (reference sequence). CDR3 sequence reads: CASSIFGTGGDEQFF. The CDR3 bases are TGTGCCAGTAGTATTTTCGGGACAGGGGGTGATGAGCAGTTCTTC.

This clone was found a few times. This chain joins TRBV5-1 and TRBJ1-4, with TRBD1 matching 10 bases. Germline values: CDR1 SGHRS, CDR2 YFSETQ. This CDR3 is 14 amino acids long. V lost 5 bases to trimming and J lost 7 bases; unmatched junction nucleotides: 5. CDR3 nucleotides: TGCGCCAGCAGAGTCCGGGACAGGGGTGAAAAACTGTTTTTT. Residues: CASRVRDRGEKLFF.

J is TRBJ1-5 and V is TRBV28, with D possibly being TRBD1 (6 bases). V lost 7 bases to trimming and J lost 0 bases, with 13 bases between them. The germline V gene encodes CDR1 MDHEN and CDR2 SYDVKM. The CDR3 consists of 15 residues. CDR3 loop: CASNLDRFSNQPQHF. DNA for the CDR3: TGTGCCAGCAACCTAGACAGGTTTAGCAATCAGCCCCAGCATTTT.

In its sample, this clone was seen once. The chain couples TRBV7-2 to TRBJ2-1, with D perhaps matching TRBD2 (6 bases). Trimming pared 5 bases from V and 1 base from J, leaving 9 bases between. The length of the CDR3 is 14 residues. The germline gives CDR1 SGHTA, CDR2 FQGNSA. The CDR3 loop reads CASSPRGSYNEQFF. The DNA for the CDR3 is TGTGCCAGCAGCCCCCGGGGGTCCTACAATGAGCAGTTCTTC.

Concerning this clone: Other DNA sequences of this sample code for an identical CDR3. This rearrangement joins TRBV18 to TRBJ1-1; a possible D gene is TRBD1 (5 bases). The length of the CDR3 is 12 residues. The germline CDR1 and CDR2 sequences are KGHSH and LQKENI. Trimming pared 3 bases from V and 13 bases from J, leaving 15 bases between. The CDR3 bases are TGTGCCAGCTCACCTAGCCCAGGGTGGGTTTTCTTT. The encoded protein is CASSPSPGWVFF.

The J gene is TRBJ2-5, the V gene TRBV28; 8 bases match TRBD1. V was clipped by 6 bases and J by 7 bases; unmatched bases: 10. The CDR3 loop spans 14 amino acids. CDR1 and CDR2 (germline): MDHEN, SYDVKM. The DNA for the CDR3 is TGTGCCAGCAGCTGGGGACAGGCCGAAGGGACCCAGTACTTC. Translating it yields CASSWGQAEGTQYF.

J is TRBJ2-2 and V is TRBV5-6; TRBD1 matches at 8 bases. Germline lookup yields CDR1 SGHDT and CDR2 YYEEEE. This CDR3 is 14 amino acids long. The ends lost 0 bases at V and 10 bases at J; junction bases unmatched: 5. CDR3 in DNA: TGTGCCAGCAGCTTGGGTTCAGGGGGCGTGGAGCTGTTTTTT. This sequence encodes CASSLGSGGVELFF.

This chain uses TRBV15 with TRBJ1-4; D is ambiguous. The CDR3 totals 17 residues. From germline, CDR1 is LNHNV and CDR2 YYDKDF (reference sequence). With 3 bases removed from V and 5 bases from J, the gap between germline ends came to 19 bases. DNA of the CDR3: TGTGCCACCAGCAGGCCATTATCGGCTGGAGGGAATGAAAAACTGTTTTTT. The encoded protein is CATSRPLSAGGNEKLFF.

The chain combines TRBV28 with TRBJ2-7; D remains unclear. The CDR3 is 8 amino acids. Germline-derived CDR1 and CDR2 are MDHEN and SYDVKM. The CDR3 here is CASSLWEV. CDR3 bases: TGTGCCAGCAGTTTATGGGAGGTC.

V gene TRBV7-3 combines with J gene TRBJ2-6; TRBD1 matches at 7 bases. CDR1 and CDR2 (germline): SGHTA, FQGTGA. Trimming took 4 bases from V and 7 from J; bases not matched to a gene: 7. The CDR3 runs 15 residues. The CDR3 bases are TGTGCCAGCAGCTCGGGACAGCCAGGAGCCAACGTCCTGACTTTC. Its translation is CASSSGQPGANVLTF.

The chain has TRBV19 and TRBJ2-2, with D perhaps TRBD1 (6 bases). This CDR3 spans 14 amino acids. V lost 5 bases to trimming and J lost 1 base, with 8 bases between them. From germline, CDR1 is LNHDA and CDR2 SQIVND (reference sequence). CDR3 sequence (DNA): TGTGCCAGTAGTTTACAGGGGAACACCGGGGAGCTGTTTTTT. Translated: CASSLQGNTGELFF.

This clone has only one observation. This chain links TRBV7-2 with TRBJ2-3, with TRBD2 as a possible D gene (5 bases). Trimming stripped 0 bases from V and 4 bases from J, with 14 bases between. Germline CDR1 SGHTA, CDR2 FQGNSA. There are 16 residues in the CDR3. For the CDR3, the DNA is TGTGCCAGCAGCTTAGCAGGCTCGGTCGGGGCAGATACGCAGTATTTT. Translating it yields CASSLAGSVGADTQYF. Drawing the rest from reference TRBV7-2 and TRBJ2-3, the complete variable domain is GAGVSQSPSNKVTEKGKDVELRCDPISGHTALYWYRQSLGQGLEFLIYFQGNSAPDKSGLPSDRFSAERTGGSVSTLTIQRTQQEDSAVYLCASSLAGSVGADTQYFGPGTRLTVL.

The J gene is TRBJ2-1, the V gene TRBV5-1; D call uncertain. V was cut by 0 bases and J by 6 bases, with 7 bases left in between. The CDR3 runs 13 residues. Per the germline V gene, CDR1 is SGHRS and CDR2 is YFSETQ. The CDR3 coding sequence is TGCGCCAGCAGCTTGGACCCCAGCAATGAGCAGTTCTTC. Translating it yields CASSLDPSNEQFF.

The V and J genes are TRBV5-4 and TRBJ2-7, with D maybe TRBD2 (5 bases). Trimming took 4 bases from V and 5 from J, leaving 16 bases between them. The germline V gene has CDR1 SGHNT and CDR2 YYREEE (reference sequence). The CDR3 loop spans 14 amino acids. The CDR3 DNA is TGTGCCAGCAGCCCGCGAGGGTCCCGGGACGAGCAGTACTTC. This gives the protein CASSPRGSRDEQYF.

The gene calls are TRBV20-1 and TRBJ2-7, with TRBD1 matching 7 bases. Trimming took 1 base from V and 11 from J; bases not matched to a gene: 5. Germline values: CDR1 DFQATT, CDR2 SNEGSKA (reference sequence). This CDR3 has 11 amino acids. The CDR3 here is CSARGGQAKYF. The CDR3 nucleotides are TGCAGTGCTAGAGGAGGACAGGCGAAGTACTTC.

The rearrangement uses TRBV6-1 and TRBJ2-7; 9 bases are a match to TRBD2. V trimming: 1 base; J trimming: 7 bases; junction bases outside the gene matches: 17. The CDR3 runs 18 residues. Germline V gene lookup returns CDR1 MNHNS and CDR2 SASEGT. The CDR3 sequence is CASSEEWALAGRWWEQYF. For the CDR3, the DNA is TGTGCCAGCAGTGAAGAATGGGCACTAGCGGGCCGATGGTGGGAGCAGTACTTC.

The chain uses TRBV28 and TRBJ2-5, with 12 bases fitting TRBD2. This CDR3 comprises 17 residues. V lost 5 bases to trimming and J lost 2 bases; unmatched junction nucleotides: 9. The germline gives CDR1 MDHEN, CDR2 SYDVKM. CDR3: CASSLLAGGLRQETQYF. The CDR3 DNA reads TGTGCCAGCAGTCTACTAGCGGGAGGTCTGCGGCAAGAGACCCAGTACTTC.

This chain joins TRBV6-1 and TRBJ2-1; 8 bases agree with TRBD2. Trimming took 5 bases from V and 3 from J; bases not matched to a gene: 6. CDR3 length: 15 residues. Germline V gene data show CDR1 as MNHNS and CDR2 as SASEGT. The CDR3 coding sequence is TGTGCCAGCAGTATTAGCGGGGTGGACTACAATGAGCAGTTCTTC. Translated: CASSISGVDYNEQFF.

This chain connects TRBV29-1 to TRBJ2-7; D perhaps matches TRBD1 (7 bases). The CDR3 totals 12 residues. Germline lookup yields CDR1 SQVTM and CDR2 ANQGSEA. The CDR3, as DNA: TGCTCGGGGGTAGGGGGCAATAACGAGCAGTACTTC. This gives the protein CSGVGGNNEQYF.

This clone was counted a single time. The chain recombines TRBV30 with TRBJ2-3, with 9 bases identical to TRBD2. This CDR3 region has 14 residues. Trimming at V came to 4 bases and at J to 3 bases, leaving 5 bases not matched to a gene. The germline CDR1 and CDR2 sequences are GTSNPN and SVGIG (reference sequence). The CDR3 bases are TGTGCCTGGACCAATCTAGCGGGGACAGATACGCAGTATTTT. Its translation: CAWTNLAGTDTQYF.

The chain carries TRBV2 and TRBJ1-5, with D tentatively TRBD1 (6 bases). V lost 8 bases to trimming and J lost 3 bases, with 11 bases between them. The CDR3 consists of 13 residues. Per germline, CDR1 SNHLY and CDR2 FYNNEI. CDR3 DNA sequence: TGTGCCAGCCAAGGACAGTTCAATCAGCCCCAGCATTTT. This sequence encodes CASQGQFNQPQHF.

This clone was observed a single time. This rearrangement joins TRBV5-6 to TRBJ2-5; 9 nucleotides agree with TRBD1. The J segment lost 7 bases and the V segment lost 0 bases, leaving 7 bases of the junction unmatched. The CDR3 is made up of 15 amino acids. Germline lookup yields CDR1 SGHDT and CDR2 YYEEEE. DNA of the CDR3: TGTGCCAGCAGCTTGGGCGGGACAGGGTCCGTGACCCAGTACTTC. This sequence encodes CASSLGGTGSVTQYF.